The TCR beta chain under discussion was sequenced for a study of T-cell memory formation after mild COVID-19 (dated by TCRdb to 2020 to 2022). For the study in its entirety: TCR sequence clusters from the two donors were largely donor specific. Two young, previously healthy adult volunteers, one female and one male, were included in the cohort. Longitudinal TCRalpha and TCRbeta repertoire sequencing tracked T-cell clones expanding and contracting after mild COVID-19 in two donors.

This clonotype was observed many times. This clone's antigen is unknown. Base qualities are missing; no much larger clone stands one base away. Ficoll-Paque density gradient centrifugation was used to isolate PBMCs. Trimming at the junction amounts to 5 bases on V and 8 bases on J, and the germline ends lie 18 bases apart. CDR3 length: 13 amino acids, cysteine to phenylalanine. Just the 39-base CDR3 DNA is kept, in frame starting at base 1. Reading the germline V gene (reference sequence) gives CDR1 DFQATT and CDR2 SNEGSKA. The paper's findings and limits, for the study overall: From day 15 to 85, contracting clones showed balanced CD4/CD8 phenotypes, whereas a second wave of clones that expanded from day 15 to 37 leaned towards CD4+. The detection of some responding clones in pre-infection memory suggests that pre-existing cross-reactive memory T cells joined the SARS-CoV-2 response. Only two mild cases were covered in the study, and larger cohorts including severe cases with pre-infection samples were considered necessary. SARS-CoV-2 specificity of the second-wave clones peaking on day 37 was not confirmed. Contracting CD4+ clones were found mainly in CM and EM memory subsets, while CD8+ clones were enriched in EMRA.

Sequencing instrument: Illumina NovaSeq 6000. cDNA libraries for TCRalpha and TCRbeta were prepared by 5'RACE using constant-segment primers, with sample barcodes and unique molecular identifiers added. Trizol reagent was used to extract RNA from every sample. Amplification of the libraries took two PCR steps, and the second step added a second sample barcode plus Illumina TruSeq adapters. Sequencing of libraries was performed on an Illumina NovaSeq with 2 x 150 bp paired-end reads. As for the authors' bioinformatics: The reads were demultiplexed and collapsed into UMI-guided consensus sequences using migec v1.2.7. Using mixcr v2.1.11, the UMI consensuses were aligned to TRA and TRB V and J templates and assembled into clonotypes. Expanded or contracted clonotypes were those called significant by both edgeR and NoisET, with noise models trained on biological replicates. For edgeR calls, a false discovery rate-adjusted p below 0.01 and a log2 fold-change threshold of 1 were applied. As an exploratory analysis of dynamics, max-normalized trajectories of the 1000 most abundant clonotypes were examined with PCA combined with hierarchical clustering. The CD4 or CD8 phenotype of responding clones was assigned using the separately sequenced CD4+ and CD8+ repertoires. TCRdb cleaned the public reads at Q25 with fastp, built clones with MiXCR and kept in-frame beta chains. CDR3 protein sequences are deduplicated, and each keeps its most common genes and DNA. The V and J calls were not made by the authors but by TCRdb's processing. The sample yields approximately 250,000 distinct CDR3 sequences; 16% were counted once. The top ten clonotypes cover roughly 21% of the sample.

Specimen: PBMCs or a T cell subset sorted from them (not recorded which). The clonotype originates from a young man who had mild COVID-19 (a few samples of this study predate the infection). The sample titles of this study are shuffled in the database, so cell type and time point are left out; the donor was told from shared clones. The chain was built from TRBV20-1 and TRBJ1-1, with no reliable assignment of the D segment. The sequenced DNA: TGCAGTGCTTATCGTCCCATCCCCTTGGAAGCTTTCTTT. Its protein is CSAYRPIPLEAFF.